The entry below describes one T cell receptor beta chain. Its antigen is currently unknown. The sample originates from a study of identifying expanded T cells in peripheral blood. General study points: Clone count variance between roughly two-week samples rose with total template count. Roughly 1.2 clones differed between technical replicates, versus around 15 and 19 over time.

Method: immunoSEQ multiplex PCR; TCRdb's copy keeps in-frame clones and lacks some. The sample yields 90,000 to 95,000 clones, 88% seen once. No infections or other immune events were documented during collection. The germline V gene has CDR1 LGHNA and CDR2 YNFKEQ. The CDR3 is 18 residues long. Trimming cost V 1 base and J 0 bases, with 13 bases left between them. This sequence originates from a person between 18 and 75 years old in good health. This chain connects TRBV4-2 to TRBJ2-6; no firm D call. The sample taken for sequencing was blood. CDR3 bases: TGTGCCAGCAGCCAAGGTCTCGGGCAGACCTCTGGGGCCAACGTCCTGACTTTC. Its protein is CASSQGLGQTSGANVLTF.